The 12 T cell receptor beta chains listed next were all sequenced from one sample in a study of CD8+CD57+ T cells in acquired aplastic anemia. The use of genomic DNA as template underpinned the TCR beta VDJ and CDR3 profiling. TCRdb passed the reads through MiXCR, listing each CDR3 protein once. The data contain about 170,000 distinct CDR3 sequences, about 60% of them singletons. The sequenced sample was sorted CD4+, CD8+, or CD8+CD57+ T cells (not recorded which) from PBMCs. The receptor set was obtained from a human donor in good health.

This clonotype came up a few times. The chain uses TRBV7-8 and TRBJ2-3; D gene unclear. Germline-derived CDR1 and CDR2 are SGHVS and FQNEAQ. This CDR3 contains 12 residues. Trimming took off 0 bases at V and 4 bases at J, with 2 bases between the two ends. CDR3 amino acids: CASSLASDTQYF. As DNA, the CDR3 is TGTGCCAGCAGCTTAGCTTCAGATACGCAGTATTTT.

The chain combines TRBV7-2 with TRBJ2-7; D may be TRBD1 (7 bases). CDR1 is SGHTA and CDR2 is FQGNSA in the germline V gene. CDR3 size: 15 residues. The V gene lost 5 bases and the J gene lost 7 bases, with 21 bases spanning the gap. The DNA of the CDR3 is TGTGCCAGCAGCCAGGACAGGCTCGGTGGGGGGGAGCAGTACTTC. This gives the protein CASSQDRLGGGEQYF.

With respect to this clonotype: A read error may be the cause here, since a much bigger clone is one base away. This chain uses TRBV5-4 with TRBJ2-7, with D possibly TRBD1 on 6 matching bases. Germline CDR1 reads SGHNT; CDR2 reads YYREEE (reference sequence). CDR3 length: 14 amino acids. The CDR3 sequence: CASGFGGTRYEQYF. The CDR3 coding sequence is TGTGCCAGCGGCTTTGGGGGCACCCGCTACGAGCAGTACTTC.

This clonotype was observed a single time. A single base separates this from a much larger clone, so it may be a read error. The V gene is TRBV7-2, the J gene TRBJ1-2; 9 bases are shared with TRBD1. This CDR3 spans 16 amino acids. The germline gives CDR1 SGHTA, CDR2 FQGNSA. The CDR3 sequence: CASSLVGTGINHGYTF. In nucleotides, the CDR3 is TGTGCCAGCAGCTTGGTTGGGACAGGGATTAACCATGGCTACACCTTC.

V usage is TRBV29-1 and J usage is TRBJ2-1; 14 bases fit TRBD2. Trimming at V came to 8 bases and at J to 8 bases, leaving 11 bases not matched to a gene. This CDR3 region has 15 residues. The V gene's germline CDR1 is SQVTM and CDR2 ANQGSEA. The DNA of the CDR3 is TGCAGCACCGGGACTAGCGGGAGTGTTGGCGATGAGCAGTTCTTC. This sequence encodes CSTGTSGSVGDEQFF.

About this clonotype itself: Likely a read error: the CDR3 ends without its conserved phenylalanine or tryptophan. This chain joins TRBV10-3 and TRBJ1-6; D is unclear. The V gene lost 7 bases and the J gene lost 2 bases, with 6 bases spanning the gap. The CDR3 has 13 residues. CDR1 is ENHRY, CDR2 SYGVKD, per germline. The CDR3 DNA is TGTGCCATCAATACAGCCTATAATTCACCCCTCCACTCT. Its translation: CAINTAYNSPLHS.

The rearrangement joins TRBV9 to TRBJ1-6; D not resolved. Between the trimmed V and J ends, which lost 8 bases and 5 bases, there was a span of 11 bases. Germline V CDR1 and CDR2: SGDLS, YYNGEE. There are 13 residues in the CDR3. CDR3 DNA sequence: TGTGCCAGTAGTTTGTGGGATAATTCACCCCTCCACTTT. Translated, it gives CASSLWDNSPLHF. The full variable domain, completed using reference TRBV9 and TRBJ1-6, is DSGVTQTPKHLITATGQRVTLRCSPRSGDLSVYWYQQSLDQGLQFLIQYYNGEERAKGNILERFSAQQFPDLHSELNLSSLELGDSALYFCASSLWDNSPLHFGNGTRLTVT.

V is TRBV7-8 and J is TRBJ2-7; D remains ambiguous. V was cut by 5 bases and J by 8 bases, with 13 bases left in between. The CDR3 extends over 12 amino acids. Looked up from germline, CDR1 is SGHVS and CDR2 is FQNEAQ. This CDR3 is CASSVQVVKQYF. As DNA, the CDR3 is TGTGCCAGCAGCGTCCAGGTTGTGAAGCAGTACTTC.

About this clonotype itself: Given the absence of the conserved phenylalanine or tryptophan at the CDR3 end, a read error is likely. This chain links TRBV5-8 with TRBJ1-3; D gene unclear. The CDR3 sequence is 16 residues long. CDR1 and CDR2 from the germline V gene are SGHTS and YDEGEE. Trimming cost V 0 bases and J 0 bases, with 10 bases left between them. The CDR3 here is CASSLDYFNSGNTIYC. Written as DNA, the CDR3 is TGTGCCAGCAGCTTGGATTACTTTAACTCTGGAAACACCATATATTGT.

As for this clonotype: An end of the junction differs from the germline gene, which may be a read error. The genes are TRBV7-8 and TRBJ1-1; D ambiguous. The CDR3 consists of 15 residues. CDR1 is SGHVS, CDR2 FQNEAQ, per germline. CDR3 DNA: TGTGCCAGCAGCTTTAGTTTGGGCGTCGACACTGAAGCTTCCTTT. Its protein is CASSFSLGVDTEASF.

The V call is TRBV12-3 or TRBV12-4, the J call TRBJ1-2, with no clear D. This CDR3 has 13 amino acids. The V end was cut by 1 base, the J end by 8 bases, with 11 bases between. The CDR3 is CASSLGSVAGYTF. CDR3 DNA sequence: TGTGCCAGCAGTTTAGGATCGGTGGCGGGCTACACCTTC.

The chain employs TRBV5-1 and TRBJ2-3, with 7 bases that match TRBD1. Germline V gene data show CDR1 as SGHRS and CDR2 as YFSETQ. V lost 4 bases to trimming and J lost 2 bases; unmatched junction nucleotides: 7. The length of the CDR3 is 15 residues. CDR3 in DNA: TGCGCCAGCAGCCACTCAGGGGGATCCACAGATACGCAGTATTTT. Residues: CASSHSGGSTDTQYF.